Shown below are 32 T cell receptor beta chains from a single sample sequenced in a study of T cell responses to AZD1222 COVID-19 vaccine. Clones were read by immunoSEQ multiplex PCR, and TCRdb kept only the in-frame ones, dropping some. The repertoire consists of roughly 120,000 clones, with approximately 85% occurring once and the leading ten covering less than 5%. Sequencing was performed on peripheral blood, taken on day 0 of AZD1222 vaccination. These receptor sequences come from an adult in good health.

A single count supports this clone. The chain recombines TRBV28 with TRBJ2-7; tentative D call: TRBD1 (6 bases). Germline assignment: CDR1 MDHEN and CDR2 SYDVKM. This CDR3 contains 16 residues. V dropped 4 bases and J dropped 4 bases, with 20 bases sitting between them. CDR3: CASSSLKSRGRYEQYF. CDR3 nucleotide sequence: TGTGCCAGCAGTTCCCTCAAAAGCAGGGGTAGGTACGAGCAGTACTTC. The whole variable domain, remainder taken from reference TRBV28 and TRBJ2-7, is DVKVTQSSRYLVKRTGEKVFLECVQDMDHENMFWYRQDPGLGLRLIYFSYDVKMKEKGDIPEGYSVSREKKERFSLILESASTNQTSMYLCASSSLKSRGRYEQYFGPGTRLTVT.

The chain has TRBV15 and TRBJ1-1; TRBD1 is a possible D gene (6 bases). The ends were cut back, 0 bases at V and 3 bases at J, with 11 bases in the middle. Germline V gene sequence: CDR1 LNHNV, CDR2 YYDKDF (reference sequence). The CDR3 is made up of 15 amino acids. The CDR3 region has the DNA TGTGCCACCAGCAGAGATTCCGGGGGGCACACTGAAGCTTTCTTT. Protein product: CATSRDSGGHTEAFF. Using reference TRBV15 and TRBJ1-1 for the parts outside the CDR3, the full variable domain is DAMVIQNPRYQVTQFGKPVTLSCSQTLNHNVMYWYQQKSSQAPKLLFHYYDKDFNNEADTPDNFQSRRPNTSFCFLDIRSPGLGDTAMYLCATSRDSGGHTEAFFGQGTRLTVV.

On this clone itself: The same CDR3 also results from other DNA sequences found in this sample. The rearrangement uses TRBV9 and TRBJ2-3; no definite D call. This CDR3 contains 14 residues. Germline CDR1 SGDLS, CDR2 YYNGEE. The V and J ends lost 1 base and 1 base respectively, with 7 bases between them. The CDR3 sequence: CASSVRLGTDTQYF. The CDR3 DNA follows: TGTGCCAGCAGCGTAAGACTGGGCACAGATACGCAGTATTTT. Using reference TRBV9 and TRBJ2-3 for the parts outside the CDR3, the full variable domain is DSGVTQTPKHLITATGQRVTLRCSPRSGDLSVYWYQQSLDQGLQFLIQYYNGEERAKGNILERFSAQQFPDLHSELNLSSLELGDSALYFCASSVRLGTDTQYFGPGTRLTVL.

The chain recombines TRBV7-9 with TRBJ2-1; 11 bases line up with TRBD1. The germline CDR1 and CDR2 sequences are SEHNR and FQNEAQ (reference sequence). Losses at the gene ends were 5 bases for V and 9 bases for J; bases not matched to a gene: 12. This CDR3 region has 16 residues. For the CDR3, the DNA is TGTGCCAGCAGCCCCCGTGGACAGGGGGCAAGTTTTGAGCAGTTCTTC. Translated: CASSPRGQGASFEQFF.

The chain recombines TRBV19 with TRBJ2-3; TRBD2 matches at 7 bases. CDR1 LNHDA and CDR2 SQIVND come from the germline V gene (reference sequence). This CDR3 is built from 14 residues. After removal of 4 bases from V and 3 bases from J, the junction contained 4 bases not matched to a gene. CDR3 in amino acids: CASSSGRSTDTQYF. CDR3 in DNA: TGTGCCAGTAGTAGCGGGAGAAGTACAGATACGCAGTATTTT. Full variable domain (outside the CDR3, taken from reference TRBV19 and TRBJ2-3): DGGITQSPKYLFRKEGQNVTLSCEQNLNHDAMYWYRQDPGQGLRLIYYSQIVNDFQKGDIAEGYSVSREKKESFPLTVTSAQKNPTAFYLCASSSGRSTDTQYFGPGTRLTVL.

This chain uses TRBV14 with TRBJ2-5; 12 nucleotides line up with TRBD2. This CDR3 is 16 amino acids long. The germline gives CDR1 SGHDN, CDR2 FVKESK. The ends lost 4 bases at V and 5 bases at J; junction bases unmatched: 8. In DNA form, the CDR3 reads TGTGCCAGCAGCCCTCTGACTAGCGGGGGCGGGGAGACCCAGTACTTC. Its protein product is CASSPLTSGGGETQYF.

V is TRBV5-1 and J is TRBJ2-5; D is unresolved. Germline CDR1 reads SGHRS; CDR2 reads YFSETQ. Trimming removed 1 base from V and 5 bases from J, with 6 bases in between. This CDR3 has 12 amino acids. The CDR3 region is CASSLSFETQYF. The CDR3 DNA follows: TGCGCCAGCAGCTTGTCGTTCGAGACCCAGTACTTC. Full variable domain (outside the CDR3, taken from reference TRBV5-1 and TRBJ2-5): KAGVTQTPRYLIKTRGQQVTLSCSPISGHRSVSWYQQTPGQGLQFLFEYFSETQRNKGNFPGRFSGRQFSNSRSEMNVSTLELGDSALYLCASSLSFETQYFGPGTRLLVL.

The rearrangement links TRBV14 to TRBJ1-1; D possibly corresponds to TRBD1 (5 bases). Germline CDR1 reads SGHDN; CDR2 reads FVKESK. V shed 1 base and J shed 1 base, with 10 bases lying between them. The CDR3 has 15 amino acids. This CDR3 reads CASSQGQRPNTEAFF. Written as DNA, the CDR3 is TGTGCCAGCAGCCAAGGACAGAGACCGAACACTGAAGCTTTCTTT. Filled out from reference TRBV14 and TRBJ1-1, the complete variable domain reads EAGVTQFPSHSVIEKGQTVTLRCDPISGHDNLYWYRRVMGKEIKFLLHFVKESKQDESGMPNNRFLAERTGGTYSTLKVQPAELEDSGVYFCASSQGQRPNTEAFFGQGTRLTVV.

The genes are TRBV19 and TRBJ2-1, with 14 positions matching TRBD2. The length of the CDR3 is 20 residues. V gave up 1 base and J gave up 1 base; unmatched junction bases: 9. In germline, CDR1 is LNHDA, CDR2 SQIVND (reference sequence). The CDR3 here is CASSIARTSGRPPSYNEQFF. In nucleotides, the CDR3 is TGTGCCAGTAGTATAGCCCGGACTAGCGGGAGGCCCCCTTCCTACAATGAGCAGTTCTTC.

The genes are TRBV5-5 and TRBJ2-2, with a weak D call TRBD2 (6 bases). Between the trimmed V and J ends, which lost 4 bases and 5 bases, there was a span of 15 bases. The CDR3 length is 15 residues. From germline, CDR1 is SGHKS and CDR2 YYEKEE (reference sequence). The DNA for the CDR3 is TGTGCCAGCAGCCATTCAGGGAGGTTAACCGGGGAGCTGTTTTTT. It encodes CASSHSGRLTGELFF.

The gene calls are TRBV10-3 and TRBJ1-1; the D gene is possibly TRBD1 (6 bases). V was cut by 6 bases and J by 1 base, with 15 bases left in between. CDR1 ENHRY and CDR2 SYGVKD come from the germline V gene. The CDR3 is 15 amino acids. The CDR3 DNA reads TGTGCCATCAGGGAGGGGGGTGCGGGGAACACTGAAGCTTTCTTT. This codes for CAIREGGAGNTEAFF.

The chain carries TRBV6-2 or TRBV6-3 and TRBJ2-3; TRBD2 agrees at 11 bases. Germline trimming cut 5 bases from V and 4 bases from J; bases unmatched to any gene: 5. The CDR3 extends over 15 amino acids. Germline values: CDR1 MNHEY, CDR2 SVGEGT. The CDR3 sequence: CASSRELAGADTQYF. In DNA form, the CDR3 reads TGTGCCAGCAGTCGGGAACTAGCGGGAGCAGATACGCAGTATTTT.

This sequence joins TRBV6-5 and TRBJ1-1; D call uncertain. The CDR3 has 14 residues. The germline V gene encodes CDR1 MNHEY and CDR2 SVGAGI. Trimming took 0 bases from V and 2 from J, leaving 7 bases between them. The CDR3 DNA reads TGTGCCAGCAGTTACTCACGACAAAACACTGAAGCTTTCTTT. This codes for CASSYSRQNTEAFF.

The CDR3 is CASSITGQTYNSPLHF. The CDR3 coding sequence is TGTGCCAGTAGTATCACGGGACAGACGTATAATTCACCCCTCCACTTT. The rearrangement links TRBV19 to TRBJ1-6, with 7 bases that match TRBD1. V was clipped by 3 bases and J by 4 bases; unmatched bases: 6. Germline-derived CDR1 and CDR2 are LNHDA and SQIVND (reference sequence). The CDR3 spans 16 residues.

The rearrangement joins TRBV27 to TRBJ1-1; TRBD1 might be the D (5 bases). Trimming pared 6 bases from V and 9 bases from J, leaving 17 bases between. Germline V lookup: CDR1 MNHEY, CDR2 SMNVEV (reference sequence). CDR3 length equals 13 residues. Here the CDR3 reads CASRDTNKQKAFF. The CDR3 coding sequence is TGTGCCAGCAGGGACACCAACAAACAAAAAGCTTTCTTT.

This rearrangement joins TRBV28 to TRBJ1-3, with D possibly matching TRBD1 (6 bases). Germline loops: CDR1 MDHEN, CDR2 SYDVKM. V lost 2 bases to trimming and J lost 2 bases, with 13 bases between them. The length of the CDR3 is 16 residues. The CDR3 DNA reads TGTGCCAGCAGTTTAATCACAGGGTCTACTGGAAACACCATATATTTT. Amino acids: CASSLITGSTGNTIYF.

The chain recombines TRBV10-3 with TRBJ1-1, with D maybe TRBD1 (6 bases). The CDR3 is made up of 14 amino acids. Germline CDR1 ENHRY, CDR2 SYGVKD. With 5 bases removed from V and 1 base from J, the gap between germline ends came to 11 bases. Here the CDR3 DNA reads TGTGCCATCAGTTATACAGGGAGGAACACTGAAGCTTTCTTT. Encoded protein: CAISYTGRNTEAFF.

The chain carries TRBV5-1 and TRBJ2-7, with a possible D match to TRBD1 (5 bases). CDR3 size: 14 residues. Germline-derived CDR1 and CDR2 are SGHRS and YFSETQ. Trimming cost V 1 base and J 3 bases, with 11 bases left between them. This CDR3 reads CASSLTGGVYEQYF. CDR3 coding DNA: TGCGCCAGCAGCTTGACAGGTGGGGTCTACGAGCAGTACTTC. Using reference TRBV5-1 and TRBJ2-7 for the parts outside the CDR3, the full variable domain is KAGVTQTPRYLIKTRGQQVTLSCSPISGHRSVSWYQQTPGQGLQFLFEYFSETQRNKGNFPGRFSGRQFSNSRSEMNVSTLELGDSALYLCASSLTGGVYEQYFGPGTRLTVT.

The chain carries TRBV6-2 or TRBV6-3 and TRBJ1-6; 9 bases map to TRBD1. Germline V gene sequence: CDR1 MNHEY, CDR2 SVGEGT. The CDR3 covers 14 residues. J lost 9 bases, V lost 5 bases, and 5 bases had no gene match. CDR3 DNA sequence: TGTGCCAGCAGTACGGACAGGGGAGTTTCACCCCTCCACTTT. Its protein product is CASSTDRGVSPLHF.

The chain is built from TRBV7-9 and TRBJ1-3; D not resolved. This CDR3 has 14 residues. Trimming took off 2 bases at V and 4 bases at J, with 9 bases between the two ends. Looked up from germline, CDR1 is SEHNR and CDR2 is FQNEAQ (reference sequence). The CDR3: CASSLSGSGNTIYF. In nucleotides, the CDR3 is TGTGCCAGCAGCTTAAGTGGGTCCGGAAACACCATATATTTT.

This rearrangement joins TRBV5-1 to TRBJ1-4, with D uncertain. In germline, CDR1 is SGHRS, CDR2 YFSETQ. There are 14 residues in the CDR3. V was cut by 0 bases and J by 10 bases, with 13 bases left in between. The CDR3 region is CASSLEQHGRKLFF. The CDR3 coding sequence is TGCGCCAGCAGCTTGGAACAACATGGGAGAAAACTGTTTTTT.

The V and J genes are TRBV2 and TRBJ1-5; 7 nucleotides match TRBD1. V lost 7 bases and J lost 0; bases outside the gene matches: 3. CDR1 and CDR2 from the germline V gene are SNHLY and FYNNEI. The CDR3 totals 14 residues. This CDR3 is CASTRDSSNQPQHF. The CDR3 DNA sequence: TGTGCCAGCACCCGGGACAGTAGCAATCAGCCCCAGCATTTT.

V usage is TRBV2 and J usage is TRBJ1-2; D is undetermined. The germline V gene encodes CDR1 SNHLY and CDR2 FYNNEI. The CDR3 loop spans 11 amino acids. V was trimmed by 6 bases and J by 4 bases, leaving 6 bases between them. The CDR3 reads CASSFIYGYTF. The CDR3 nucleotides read TGTGCCAGCAGCTTTATCTATGGCTACACCTTC.

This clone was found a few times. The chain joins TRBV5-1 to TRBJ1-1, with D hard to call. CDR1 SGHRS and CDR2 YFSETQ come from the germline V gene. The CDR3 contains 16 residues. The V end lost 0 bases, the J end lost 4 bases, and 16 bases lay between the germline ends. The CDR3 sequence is CASSLDTPTKGTEAFF. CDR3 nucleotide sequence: TGCGCCAGCAGCTTGGACACCCCTACAAAGGGCACTGAAGCTTTCTTT. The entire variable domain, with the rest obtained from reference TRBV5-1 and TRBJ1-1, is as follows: KAGVTQTPRYLIKTRGQQVTLSCSPISGHRSVSWYQQTPGQGLQFLFEYFSETQRNKGNFPGRFSGRQFSNSRSEMNVSTLELGDSALYLCASSLDTPTKGTEAFFGQGTRLTVV.

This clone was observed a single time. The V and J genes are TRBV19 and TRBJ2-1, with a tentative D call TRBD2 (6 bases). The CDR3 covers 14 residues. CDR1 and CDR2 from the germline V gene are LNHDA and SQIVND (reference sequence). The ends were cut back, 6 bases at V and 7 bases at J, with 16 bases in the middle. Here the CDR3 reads CASRRLALGNEQFF. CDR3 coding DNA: TGTGCCAGTAGGCGGCTAGCGTTAGGGAATGAGCAGTTCTTC.

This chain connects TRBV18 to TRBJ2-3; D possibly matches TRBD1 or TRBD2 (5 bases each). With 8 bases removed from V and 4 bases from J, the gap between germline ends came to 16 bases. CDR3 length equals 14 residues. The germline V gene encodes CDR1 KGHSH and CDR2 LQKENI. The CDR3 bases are TGTGCCAGCGCCCGGGACGGAGCCCCAGATACGCAGTATTTT. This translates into CASARDGAPDTQYF.

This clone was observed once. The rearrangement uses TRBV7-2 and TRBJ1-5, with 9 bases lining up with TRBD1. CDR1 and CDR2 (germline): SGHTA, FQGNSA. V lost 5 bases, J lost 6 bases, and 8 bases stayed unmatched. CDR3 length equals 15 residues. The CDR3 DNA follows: TGTGCCAGCAGCCAACGGACAGGGGCCCCTCAGCCCCAGCATTTT. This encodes CASSQRTGAPQPQHF.

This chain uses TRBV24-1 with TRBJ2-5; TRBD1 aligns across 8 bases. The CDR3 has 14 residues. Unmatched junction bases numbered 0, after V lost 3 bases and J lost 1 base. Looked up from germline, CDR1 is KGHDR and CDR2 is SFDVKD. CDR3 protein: CATSDTGGQETQYF. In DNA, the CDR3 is TGTGCCACCAGTGATACAGGGGGCCAAGAGACCCAGTACTTC.

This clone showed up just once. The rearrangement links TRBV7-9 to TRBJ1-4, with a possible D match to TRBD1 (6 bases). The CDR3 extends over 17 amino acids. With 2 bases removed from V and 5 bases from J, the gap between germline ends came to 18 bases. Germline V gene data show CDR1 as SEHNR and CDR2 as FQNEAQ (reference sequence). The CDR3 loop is CASSLILNRDTNEKLFF. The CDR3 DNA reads TGTGCCAGCAGCTTAATCCTCAATCGGGACACCAATGAAAAACTGTTTTTT.

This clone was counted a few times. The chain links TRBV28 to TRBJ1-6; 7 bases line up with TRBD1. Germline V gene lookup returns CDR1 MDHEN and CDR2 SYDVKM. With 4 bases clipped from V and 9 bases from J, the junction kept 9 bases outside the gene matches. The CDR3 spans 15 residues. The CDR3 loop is CASSSSTGIGSPLHF. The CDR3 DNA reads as TGTGCCAGCAGTTCCTCGACAGGGATAGGTTCACCCCTCCACTTT.

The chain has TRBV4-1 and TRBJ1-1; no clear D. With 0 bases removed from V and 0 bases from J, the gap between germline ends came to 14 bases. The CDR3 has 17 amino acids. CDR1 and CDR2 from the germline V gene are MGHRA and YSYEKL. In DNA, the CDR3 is TGCGCCAGCAGCCAAGAAGTGGGTTTTCCCATGAACACTGAAGCTTTCTTT. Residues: CASSQEVGFPMNTEAFF.

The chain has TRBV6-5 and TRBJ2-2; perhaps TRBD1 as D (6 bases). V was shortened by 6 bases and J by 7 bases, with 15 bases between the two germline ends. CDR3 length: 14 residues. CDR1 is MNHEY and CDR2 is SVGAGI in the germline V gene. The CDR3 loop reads CASSPTQGIGELFF. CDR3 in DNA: TGTGCCAGCAGCCCCACCCAGGGGATCGGGGAGCTGTTTTTT.